One and the same sample provided the 22 T cell receptor beta chains below, sequenced in a study of CD8 T cells in Susac syndrome. A quantity of about 0.5 to 1 ug RNA underwent reverse transcription using random hexamers. TCRdb re-derived calls from the immunoSEQ multiplex PCR reads in MiXCR, one entry per CDR3 protein. The repertoire holds roughly 150,000 distinct CDR3 sequences, with around 96% as singletons. The sequenced sample was CD4+ T cells from PBMCs. Receptors were obtained from a human donor with Susac syndrome.

The chain combines TRBV12-3 or TRBV12-4 with TRBJ1-2; D remains unclear. Trimming removed 5 bases from V and 4 bases from J, with 14 bases in between. This CDR3 region has 14 residues. As DNA, the CDR3 is TGTGCCAGCAGTCACCTAGAAGGAATCTATGGCTACACCTTC. Its translation: CASSHLEGIYGYTF.

The chain employs TRBV27 and TRBJ2-7; tentative D call: TRBD1 (6 bases). V dropped 5 bases and J dropped 2 bases, with 10 bases sitting between them. The CDR3 loop spans 13 amino acids. CDR1 and CDR2 (germline): MNHEY, SMNVEV (reference sequence). The CDR3 reads CASSGRGTYEQYF. The CDR3, as DNA: TGTGCCAGCAGTGGCAGGGGCACCTACGAGCAGTACTTC.

This clonotype was detected once. This chain links TRBV15 with TRBJ2-5; no reliable D call. Trimming pared 8 bases from V and 4 bases from J, leaving 11 bases between. Germline lookup yields CDR1 LNHNV and CDR2 YYDKDF (reference sequence). The CDR3 totals 12 residues. CDR3 protein: CATGWSGETQYF. CDR3 nucleotides: TGTGCCACCGGGTGGTCTGGAGAGACCCAGTACTTC. The full variable domain, rest sourced from reference TRBV15 and TRBJ2-5, is DAMVIQNPRYQVTQFGKPVTLSCSQTLNHNVMYWYQQKSSQAPKLLFHYYDKDFNNEADTPDNFQSRRPNTSFCFLDIRSPGLGDTAMYLCATGWSGETQYFGPGTRLLVL.

The chain combines TRBV6-5 with TRBJ1-2; 8 positions match TRBD1. J gave up 0 bases and V 0 bases, and 0 bases lay outside the gene matches. Germline lookup yields CDR1 MNHEY and CDR2 SVGAGI. The CDR3 is made up of 15 amino acids. In DNA form, the CDR3 reads TGTGCCAGCAGTTACTCGGGACAGGCTAACTATGGCTACACCTTC. Translating gives CASSYSGQANYGYTF.

The chain is built from TRBV12-3 or TRBV12-4 and TRBJ2-2; possibly TRBD2 for D (5 bases). This CDR3 is built from 13 residues. The V and J ends lost 2 bases and 6 bases respectively, with 7 bases between them. CDR3 bases: TGTGCCAGCAGTTTACATAGCGCCGGGGAGCTGTTTTTT. Translated, it gives CASSLHSAGELFF.

CDR3 region: CASSLSAGGPYNEQFF. CDR3 nucleotides: TGTGCCAGCAGCTTAAGCGCGGGGGGGCCCTACAATGAGCAGTTCTTC. The rearrangement uses TRBV7-3 and TRBJ2-1; TRBD2 matches at 9 bases. CDR3 length: 16 amino acids. J lost 2 bases, V lost 1 base, and 3 bases had no gene match. Germline CDR1 SGHTA, CDR2 FQGTGA.

The chain combines TRBV18 with TRBJ1-6; D is possibly TRBD1 (5 bases). Germline V CDR1 and CDR2: KGHSH, LQKENI. This CDR3 spans 13 amino acids. V lost 6 bases to trimming and J lost 7 bases, with 10 bases between them. For the CDR3, the DNA is TGTGCCAGCTCGGTGGACAAAAATTCACCCCTCCACTTT. Its translation is CASSVDKNSPLHF.

This sequence joins TRBV29-1 and TRBJ1-5, with D perhaps matching TRBD1 (5 bases). Germline V CDR1 and CDR2: SQVTM, ANQGSEA. The V and J ends lost 5 bases and 5 bases respectively, with 10 bases between them. The CDR3 has 12 residues. The CDR3 DNA reads as TGCAGCGTTCAAGGGGAGCATCAGCCCCAGCATTTT. This translates into CSVQGEHQPQHF.

The chain links TRBV20-1 to TRBJ1-2, with D tentatively TRBD1 (5 bases). CDR3 length equals 14 residues. Germline V gene data show CDR1 as DFQATT and CDR2 as SNEGSKA (reference sequence). V dropped 4 bases and J dropped 5 bases, with 17 bases sitting between them. CDR3 in amino acids: CSAIGDPRDYGYTF. CDR3 DNA sequence: TGCAGTGCTATCGGGGACCCGAGGGATTATGGCTACACCTTC.

This clonotype is a singleton in its sample. This chain uses TRBV20-1 with TRBJ2-7; D gene unclear. This CDR3 spans 14 amino acids. V shed 4 bases and J shed 1 base, with 14 bases lying between them. Germline values: CDR1 DFQATT, CDR2 SNEGSKA (reference sequence). CDR3: CSAMGRSPSYEQYF. The CDR3, as DNA: TGCAGTGCTATGGGCCGCTCACCTTCCTACGAGCAGTACTTC.

The chain is built from TRBV29-1 and TRBJ2-7; 10 bases are shared with TRBD1. CDR3 length equals 14 residues. V was pared by 6 bases and J by 5 bases, with 10 bases of the junction left unmatched. Germline V gives CDR1 SQVTM, CDR2 ANQGSEA. The CDR3 reads CSVVPGQGSHEQYF. CDR3 bases: TGCAGCGTAGTACCGGGACAGGGGAGCCACGAGCAGTACTTC.

The V and J genes are TRBV5-1 and TRBJ2-1; 8 nucleotides align to TRBD2. Germline CDR1 and CDR2: SGHRS and YFSETQ. This CDR3 is built from 16 residues. After removal of 1 base from V and 7 bases from J, the junction contained 10 bases not matched to a gene. The CDR3 nucleotides are TGCGCCAGCAGCTTGAGGGACGGGGGGGGCCCGAATGAGCAGTTCTTC. Protein product: CASSLRDGGGPNEQFF.

The DNA for the CDR3 is TGTGCCAGCAGCGTAGGTAGCGGGGGGGCCGGTGAGCAGTTCTTC. It codes for CASSVGSGGAGEQFF. The V call is TRBV9, the J call TRBJ2-1; 11 positions agree with TRBD2. There are 15 residues in the CDR3. Looked up from germline, CDR1 is SGDLS and CDR2 is YYNGEE. With V trimmed by 0 bases and J by 9 bases, 5 bases remained unmatched.

This clonotype was counted only a few times. This chain connects TRBV12-3 or TRBV12-4 to TRBJ2-5; TRBD2 matches at 14 bases. Unmatched junction bases numbered 3, after V lost 1 base and J lost 5 bases. The CDR3 sequence is 16 residues long. CDR3 sequence: CASSLGTSGGQETQYF. The CDR3, as DNA: TGTGCCAGCAGTTTAGGGACTAGCGGGGGGCAGGAGACCCAGTACTTC.

This chain joins TRBV20-1 and TRBJ2-5, with 7 bases fitting TRBD2. CDR1 DFQATT and CDR2 SNEGSKA come from the germline V gene (reference sequence). Losses at the gene ends were 4 bases for V and 5 bases for J; bases not matched to a gene: 7. The CDR3 extends over 13 amino acids. CDR3 DNA sequence: TGCAGTGCTACGAGCGGGGTAGGGGAGACCCAGTACTTC. Residues: CSATSGVGETQYF.

The genes are TRBV18 and TRBJ1-6; the D gene is possibly TRBD1 (6 bases). V lost 5 bases, J lost 0 bases, and 11 bases lay in between. This CDR3 has 16 amino acids. The V gene's germline CDR1 is KGHSH and CDR2 LQKENI. The CDR3: CASSWTESSYNSPLHF. In DNA form, the CDR3 reads TGTGCCAGCTCATGGACAGAGAGCTCCTATAATTCACCCCTCCACTTT. Complete variable domain (other parts from reference TRBV18 and TRBJ1-6): NAGVMQNPRHLVRRRGQEARLRCSPMKGHSHVYWYRQLPEEGLKFMVYLQKENIIDESGMPKERFSAEFPKEGPSILRIQQVVRGDSAAYFCASSWTESSYNSPLHFGNGTRLTVT.

The genes are TRBV7-2 and TRBJ2-3, with unresolved D. The CDR3 is 14 residues long. Trimming stripped 2 bases from V and 2 bases from J, with 8 bases between. Germline CDR1 and CDR2: SGHTA and FQGNSA. This CDR3 is CASSLISSTDTQYF. The CDR3 nucleotides read TGTGCCAGCAGCTTAATATCTTCCACAGATACGCAGTATTTT. The full variable domain, completed using reference TRBV7-2 and TRBJ2-3, is GAGVSQSPSNKVTEKGKDVELRCDPISGHTALYWYRQSLGQGLEFLIYFQGNSAPDKSGLPSDRFSAERTGGSVSTLTIQRTQQEDSAVYLCASSLISSTDTQYFGPGTRLTVL.

The rearrangement links TRBV19 to TRBJ1-4; D remains unclear. Looked up from germline, CDR1 is LNHDA and CDR2 is SQIVND (reference sequence). V dropped 6 bases and J dropped 5 bases, with 7 bases sitting between them. The CDR3 runs to 12 residues. The chain's CDR3 is CASSYRNEKLFF. As DNA, the CDR3 is TGTGCCAGTAGCTATAGGAATGAAAAACTGTTTTTT.

V and J are TRBV5-1 and TRBJ2-5, with a weak D call TRBD2 (5 bases). Trimming took 5 bases from V and 0 from J, leaving 11 bases between them. Per germline, CDR1 SGHRS and CDR2 YFSETQ. This CDR3 has 14 amino acids. In DNA, the CDR3 is TGCGCCAGCAGGGAGGAAACCTACCAAGAGACCCAGTACTTC. It encodes CASREETYQETQYF.

The CDR3 sequence is CASRAMRVDINSPLHF. For the CDR3, the DNA is TGTGCCAGCAGGGCTATGAGGGTAGATATCAATTCACCCCTCCACTTT. The chain recombines TRBV25-1 with TRBJ1-6, with no clear D. Trimming stripped 6 bases from V and 7 bases from J, with 19 bases between. CDR3 length: 16 amino acids. The germline V gene encodes CDR1 MGHDK and CDR2 SYGVNS. The variable domain in full, with the rest retrieved from reference TRBV25-1 and TRBJ1-6, is EADIYQTPRYLVIGTGKKITLECSQTMGHDKMYWYQQDPGMELHLIHYSYGVNSTEKGDLSSESTVSRIRTEHFPLTLESARPSHTSQYLCASRAMRVDINSPLHFGNGTRLTVT.

The CDR3 region has the DNA TGTGCCAGCAGGGATAGGACAGGGGACGAAAAACTGTTTTTT. This gives the protein CASRDRTGDEKLFF. The rearrangement uses TRBV7-9 and TRBJ1-4; 9 bases map to TRBD1. The V gene end was trimmed by 6 bases and the J gene end by 8 bases; junction bases not matched to a gene: 7. In germline, CDR1 is SEHNR, CDR2 FQNEAQ (reference sequence). The CDR3 covers 14 residues.

The chain carries TRBV12-3 or TRBV12-4 and TRBJ2-4, with 10 bases fitting TRBD1. This CDR3 contains 14 residues. J was trimmed by 8 bases and V by 3 bases; bases with no gene match: 4. DNA of the CDR3: TGTGCCAGCAGTTTGACAGGGGGCGCGGACATTCAGTACTTC. It yields the protein CASSLTGGADIQYF.